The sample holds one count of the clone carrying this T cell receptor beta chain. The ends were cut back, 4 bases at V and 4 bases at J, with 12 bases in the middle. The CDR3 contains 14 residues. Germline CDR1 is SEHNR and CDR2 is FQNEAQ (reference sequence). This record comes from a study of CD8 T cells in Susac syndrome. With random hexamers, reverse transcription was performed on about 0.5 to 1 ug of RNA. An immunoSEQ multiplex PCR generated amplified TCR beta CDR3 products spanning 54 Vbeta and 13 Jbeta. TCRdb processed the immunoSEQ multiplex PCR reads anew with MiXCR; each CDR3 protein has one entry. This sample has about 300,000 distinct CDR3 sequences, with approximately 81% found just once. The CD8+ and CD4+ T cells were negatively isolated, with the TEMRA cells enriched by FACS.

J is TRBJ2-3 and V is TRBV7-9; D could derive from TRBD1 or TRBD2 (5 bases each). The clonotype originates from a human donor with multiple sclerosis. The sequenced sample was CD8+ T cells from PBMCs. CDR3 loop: CASSSPRDADTQYF. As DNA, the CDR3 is TGTGCCAGCAGCTCCCCCCGGGACGCAGATACGCAGTATTTT.